Shown below are 21 T cell receptor beta chains from a single sample sequenced in a study of T cells in Graves' hyperthyroidism and ophthalmopathy. Researchers amplified the TCR beta CDR3 regions from RNA transcripts. Researchers ran a first-round RT-PCR on the TCR CDR3 using the HTBI primer set. TCRdb processed the multiplex PCR reads anew with MiXCR; each CDR3 protein has one entry. Altogether roughly 350,000 distinct CDR3 sequences are present, more than 12% being singletons, with the ten largest covering about 18%. Sequencing was carried out using blood. These receptors were taken from a woman in her 30s with Graves' ophthalmopathy.

This clonotype was counted many times. The chain carries TRBV7-8 and TRBJ2-3, with 8 bases that match TRBD2. Germline lookup yields CDR1 SGHVS and CDR2 FQNEAQ. The junction had 11 bases not matched to a gene; V was cut back by 4 bases and J by 8 bases. The CDR3 covers 15 residues. The CDR3 loop reads CASSSIRGGRGTQYF. The CDR3 DNA is TGTGCCAGCAGCTCCATCCGGGGGGGGCGTGGTACGCAGTATTTT.

The rearrangement uses TRBV7-9 and TRBJ2-7, with D possibly TRBD2 on 7 matching bases. The V end lost 10 bases, the J end lost 3 bases, and 16 bases lay between the germline ends. The CDR3 covers 13 residues. Germline V gene data show CDR1 as SEHNR and CDR2 as FQNEAQ (reference sequence). CDR3 region: CATKEGGDYEQYF. The CDR3 DNA follows: TGTGCCACCAAAGAGGGGGGGGACTACGAGCAGTACTTC.

The chain couples TRBV11-3 to TRBJ2-3, with D uncertain. The CDR3 consists of 13 residues. Trimming took off 1 base at V and 6 bases at J, with 8 bases between the two ends. In germline, CDR1 is SGHNT, CDR2 YENEEA. CDR3 sequence reads: CASSLAVFDTQYF. The CDR3 DNA is TGTGCCAGCAGCTTAGCGGTGTTCGATACGCAGTATTTT.

This clonotype came up a few times. The chain has TRBV20-1 and TRBJ1-5, with D tentatively TRBD1 (6 bases). The CDR3 spans 14 residues. CDR1 and CDR2 (germline): DFQATT, SNEGSKA (reference sequence). V was cut by 6 bases and J by 6 bases, with 18 bases left in between. The CDR3 DNA reads TGCAGTGCCCTAGACAGGACCCGGGGTCAGCCCCAGCATTTT. Its translation is CSALDRTRGQPQHF.

This clonotype has a count of ten or more. The rearrangement joins TRBV12-3 or TRBV12-4 to TRBJ2-7; the match to TRBD1 covers 8 bases. Germline trimming cut 5 bases from V and 2 bases from J; bases unmatched to any gene: 8. There are 15 residues in the CDR3. CDR3 sequence (DNA): TGTGCCAGCAGTCAAACGACAGGGGTTGCCTACGAGCAGTACTTC. Protein sequence: CASSQTTGVAYEQYF.

This clonotype appeared many times. V and J are TRBV28 and TRBJ1-5; tentative D call: TRBD1 (6 bases). The germline gives CDR1 MDHEN, CDR2 SYDVKM. The CDR3 is 14 amino acids. Trimming stripped 6 bases from V and 6 bases from J, with 15 bases between. This chain's CDR3 is CASRPTGRAQPQHF. The CDR3 DNA is TGTGCCAGCAGACCGACAGGACGTGCTCAGCCCCAGCATTTT.

Only a few counts were recorded for this clonotype. The rearrangement uses TRBV7-8 and TRBJ1-5, with D hard to call. The CDR3 has 15 residues. Germline V lookup: CDR1 SGHVS, CDR2 FQNEAQ. V lost 3 bases and J 2 bases, leaving 11 bases between the germline ends. Written as DNA, the CDR3 is TGTGCCAGCAGCTTGTCGGGAGGTCGCAATCAGCCCCAGCATTTT. This gives the protein CASSLSGGRNQPQHF.

In its sample, this clonotype was seen many times. The gene calls are TRBV15 and TRBJ2-7; 7 nucleotides match TRBD1. J lost 2 bases, V lost 6 bases, and 19 bases had no gene match. This CDR3 comprises 18 residues. The germline gives CDR1 LNHNV, CDR2 YYDKDF (reference sequence). This CDR3 reads CATSLTRLGGAYPYEQYF. Written as DNA, the CDR3 is TGTGCCACCAGTCTAACCCGGTTAGGGGGCGCGTATCCCTACGAGCAGTACTTC.

This clonotype was detected ten times or more. The J gene is TRBJ1-3, the V gene TRBV12-3 or TRBV12-4; no clear D gene. The germline V and J ends were trimmed by 1 base and 4 bases, with 5 bases remaining between them. The CDR3 covers 13 residues. This CDR3 reads CASSLGVGNTIYF. The CDR3 nucleotides read TGTGCCAGCAGTTTAGGGGTAGGAAACACCATATATTTT.

This clonotype turned up a few times. The J gene is TRBJ2-3, the V gene TRBV13, with TRBD1 matching over 10 bases. From germline, CDR1 is PRHDT and CDR2 FYEKMQ (reference sequence). This CDR3 contains 15 residues. The J segment lost 4 bases and the V segment lost 5 bases, leaving 6 bases of the junction unmatched. The CDR3 DNA is TGTGCCAGCAGCGCCGGGACAGGGGTGCCAGATACGCAGTATTTT. Its protein is CASSAGTGVPDTQYF.

This clonotype was seen repeatedly, ten times or more. V gene TRBV20-1 combines with J gene TRBJ2-2, with D tentatively TRBD2 (7 bases). This CDR3 comprises 15 residues. CDR1 DFQATT and CDR2 SNEGSKA come from the germline V gene (reference sequence). V lost 3 bases to trimming and J lost 3 bases, with 14 bases between them. CDR3 protein: CSARGGGWDTGELFF. Here the CDR3 DNA reads TGCAGTGCTAGGGGGGGGGGCTGGGACACCGGGGAGCTGTTTTTT.

This clonotype was counted ten times or more. This CDR3 is CASIRGGSSYEQYF. CDR3 coding DNA: TGTGCCAGCATAAGAGGAGGGTCTTCCTACGAGCAGTACTTC. V and J are TRBV2 and TRBJ2-7, with D maybe TRBD2 (6 bases). Germline CDR1 SNHLY, CDR2 FYNNEI. CDR3 length equals 14 residues. Trimming cost V 7 bases and J 1 base, with 14 bases left between them.

V is TRBV5-1 and J is TRBJ2-7, with D unclear. There are 14 residues in the CDR3. Germline loops: CDR1 SGHRS, CDR2 YFSETQ. Deletions cut 0 bases from V and 2 bases from J, with 9 bases between. The CDR3 protein is CASSLVWRTYEQYF. CDR3 nucleotide sequence: TGCGCCAGCAGCTTGGTGTGGAGAACCTACGAGCAGTACTTC.

This clonotype was seen repeatedly, ten times or more. The J gene is TRBJ1-5, the V gene TRBV28, with no clear D. CDR3 size: 13 residues. The germline CDR1 and CDR2 sequences are MDHEN and SYDVKM. Between the trimmed V and J ends, which lost 3 bases and 7 bases, there was a span of 10 bases. The CDR3 DNA follows: TGTGCCAGCAGTTTCGGCGTCCACCAGCCCCAGCATTTT. As protein: CASSFGVHQPQHF.

This clonotype was found many times. J is TRBJ1-2 and V is TRBV18, with unresolved D. This CDR3 is 17 amino acids long. Germline V gene lookup returns CDR1 KGHSH and CDR2 LQKENI. V lost 4 bases, J lost 4 bases, and 22 bases lay in between. CDR3 protein: CASSRTIDPEILYGYTF. The CDR3 coding sequence is TGTGCCAGCTCACGGACTATAGACCCGGAAATACTCTATGGCTACACCTTC.

This clonotype was counted ten times or more. The V call is TRBV12-3 or TRBV12-4, the J call TRBJ1-1; a possible D gene is TRBD1 (5 bases). This CDR3 has 16 residues. The V end was cut by 5 bases, the J end by 1 base, with 17 bases between. The CDR3 region has the DNA TGTGCCAGCAGTCCCGCGATGGGCAGGGCGAACACTGAAGCTTTCTTT. Its protein product is CASSPAMGRANTEAFF.

This clonotype was detected many times. J is TRBJ2-7 and V is TRBV11-2; 7 nucleotides agree with TRBD1. The CDR3 runs 16 residues. Per germline, CDR1 SGHAT and CDR2 FQNNGV. V shed 1 base and J 6 bases; nucleotides not matched to a gene: 12. The CDR3 region is CASSLGVQGTGLEQYF. In DNA form, the CDR3 reads TGTGCCAGCAGCTTAGGGGTACAGGGGACCGGACTCGAGCAGTACTTC.

Only a few counts were recorded for this clonotype. The rearrangement links TRBV19 to TRBJ2-1, with TRBD1 identical over 7 bases. This CDR3 is 17 amino acids long. Trimming cost V 5 bases and J 0 bases; bases outside gene matches: 10. Germline assignment: CDR1 LNHDA and CDR2 SQIVND (reference sequence). The CDR3 region has the DNA TGTGCCAGTAGTGTCGATAAGGGGGCGAGCTCCTACAATGAGCAGTTCTTC. It codes for CASSVDKGASSYNEQFF.

This clonotype was seen many times. The rearrangement uses TRBV28 and TRBJ2-5; 9 nucleotides align to TRBD1. From germline, CDR1 is MDHEN and CDR2 SYDVKM. The CDR3 loop spans 11 amino acids. V gave up 4 bases and J gave up 12 bases; unmatched junction bases: 3. CDR3 DNA: TGTGCCAGCAGTTCCCGGACAGGGGAGTACTTC. Amino acid sequence: CASSSRTGEYF.

This clonotype has at least ten counts. V is TRBV11-2 and J is TRBJ2-7, with D possibly being TRBD2 (5 bases). The CDR3 has 14 amino acids. V was trimmed by 5 bases and J by 3 bases, leaving 14 bases between them. From germline, CDR1 is SGHAT and CDR2 FQNNGV. The CDR3 nucleotides are TGTGCCAGCAGCCTCGGGATGAGGCGCTACGAGCAGTACTTC. Amino acids: CASSLGMRRYEQYF.

In this sample, this clonotype turned up many times. The chain recombines TRBV6-5 with TRBJ2-3, with D hard to call. Germline V gene sequence: CDR1 MNHEY, CDR2 SVGAGI. The CDR3 sequence is 17 residues long. V was pared by 2 bases and J by 1 base, with 16 bases between. DNA for the CDR3: TGTGCCAGCAGTTACAGTACAATCGGCGCCGGCACAGATACGCAGTATTTT. Protein sequence: CASSYSTIGAGTDTQYF.